Listed here is a single T cell receptor beta chain. The antigen remains unidentified. The data originate from a study of molecular identifiers for immune sequencing clone quantification. Regarding the study as a whole: Clones above 20 RNA copies contained over 97% of effector molecules but under 1% of naive ones.

The ends were cut back, 2 bases at V and 2 bases at J, with 8 bases in the middle. The CDR3 extends over 14 amino acids. In germline, CDR1 is MNHEY, CDR2 SMNVEV (reference sequence). Using 10%, 30% or 50% RNA, naive CD8 libraries were derived from around 20,000 to 1,000,000 sorted cells. One entry per CDR3 protein, called by TCRdb with MiXCR from the PCR reads. This table has 490,000 or so distinct CDR3 sequences, 20% to 25% appearing once. This receptor was identified in a human donor in good health. Some libraries in this study had Jurkat cell RNA spiked in. The sequenced material came from naive CD8+ T cells from blood, with Jurkat cell RNA spiked in. Subset meaning: FACS-sorted CD8+CD4-CCR7+CD45RA+ naive T cells. The V and J genes are TRBV27 and TRBJ2-3; D not certain. Written as DNA, the CDR3 is TGTGCCAGCAGTTTAATGGGAAACACAGATACGCAGTATTTT. This translates into CASSLMGNTDTQYF.